The sample holds one count of the clone carrying this T cell receptor (beta chain). Germline-derived CDR1 and CDR2 are SGHAT and FQNNGV. The CDR3 spans 14 residues. The J segment lost 7 bases and the V segment lost 7 bases, leaving 6 bases of the junction unmatched. Cohort placement rested on clinical history that participants reported themselves. This specimen belongs to a study of blood T cell repertoires in COVID-19. Study summary: Material from acute and convalescent COVID-19 was sourced from the United States, Italy and Spain. PBMCs, B-cell-depleted T cells, or T cells provided the cDNA or gDNA that made up the material.

Authors' analysis steps: Amplifying reference gene primers gave estimates of nucleated cell counts. TCRdb's copy holds only in-frame clones and misses some; the assay was immunoSEQ multiplex PCR. V and J calls and clone size are copied from that table; D and trimming were computed from the DNA. The table records 100,000 to 150,000 clones, approximately 86% of them present only once. The source of this sequence is a woman aged 45-65 years who had recovered from COVID-19. The specimen was PBMCs or T cells enriched from blood (not recorded which). The gene calls are TRBV11-2 and TRBJ2-2; 10 bases match TRBD2. This CDR3 reads CASTRAGGYGELFF. DNA for the CDR3: TGTGCCAGCACCAGAGCGGGGGGGTACGGGGAGCTGTTTTTT.